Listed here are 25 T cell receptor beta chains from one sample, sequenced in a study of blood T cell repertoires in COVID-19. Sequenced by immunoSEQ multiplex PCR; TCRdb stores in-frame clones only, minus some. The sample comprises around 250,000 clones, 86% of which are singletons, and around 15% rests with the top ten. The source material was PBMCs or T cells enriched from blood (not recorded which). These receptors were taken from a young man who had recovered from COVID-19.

The CDR3, as DNA: TGCGCCAGCAGCTTGGCGACGGGGGTAGAGACCCAGTACTTC. This encodes CASSLATGVETQYF. The V and J genes are TRBV5-1 and TRBJ2-5, with TRBD2 as a possible D gene (6 bases). V lost 0 bases and J lost 4, with 10 bases in between. Per the germline V gene, CDR1 is SGHRS and CDR2 is YFSETQ. This CDR3 region has 14 residues.

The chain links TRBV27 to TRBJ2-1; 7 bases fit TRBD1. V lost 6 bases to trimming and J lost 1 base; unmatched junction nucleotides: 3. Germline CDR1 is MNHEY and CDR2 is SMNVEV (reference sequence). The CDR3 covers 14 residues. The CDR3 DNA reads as TGTGCCAGCAGCCCGGGACAGTCCTACAATGAGCAGTTCTTC. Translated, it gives CASSPGQSYNEQFF.

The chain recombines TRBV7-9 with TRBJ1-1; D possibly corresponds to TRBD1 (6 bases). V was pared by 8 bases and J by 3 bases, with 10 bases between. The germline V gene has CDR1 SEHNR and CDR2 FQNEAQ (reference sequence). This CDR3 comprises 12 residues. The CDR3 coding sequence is TGTGCCAGCCAAGACAGGTACACTGAAGCTTTCTTT. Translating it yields CASQDRYTEAFF.

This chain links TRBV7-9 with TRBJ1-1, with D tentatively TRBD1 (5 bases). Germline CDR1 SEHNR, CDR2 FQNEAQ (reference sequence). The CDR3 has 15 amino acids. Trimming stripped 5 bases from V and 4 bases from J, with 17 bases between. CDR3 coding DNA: TGTGCCAGCAGCCCCGAAGGGACTATCCCCACTGAAGCTTTCTTT. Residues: CASSPEGTIPTEAFF. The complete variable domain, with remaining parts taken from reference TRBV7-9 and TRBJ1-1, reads DTGVSQNPRHKITKRGQNVTFRCDPISEHNRLYWYRQTLGQGPEFLTYFQNEAQLEKSRLLSDRFSAERPKGSFSTLEIQRTEQGDSAMYLCASSPEGTIPTEAFFGQGTRLTVV.

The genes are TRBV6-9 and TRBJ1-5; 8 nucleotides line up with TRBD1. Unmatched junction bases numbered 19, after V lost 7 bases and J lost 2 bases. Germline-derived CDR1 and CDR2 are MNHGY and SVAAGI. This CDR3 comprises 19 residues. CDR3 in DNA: TGTGCCAGCACTTTCCTGGGAAAGGACAGGGCTGAATGCAATCAGCCCCAGCATTTT. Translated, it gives CASTFLGKDRAECNQPQHF.

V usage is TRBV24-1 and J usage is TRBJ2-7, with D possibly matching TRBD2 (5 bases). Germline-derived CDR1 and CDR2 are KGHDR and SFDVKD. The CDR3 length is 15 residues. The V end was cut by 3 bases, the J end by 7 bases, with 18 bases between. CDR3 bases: TGTGCCACCAGTGATCCCTCGAGAGGGATTGGGGAGCAGTACTTC. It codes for CATSDPSRGIGEQYF.

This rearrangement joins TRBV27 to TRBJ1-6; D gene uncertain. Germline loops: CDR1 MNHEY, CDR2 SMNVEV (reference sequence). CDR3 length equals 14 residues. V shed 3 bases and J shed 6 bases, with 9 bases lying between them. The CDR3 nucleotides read TGTGCCAGCAGTTTGGCGGGTACTAATTCACCCCTCCACTTT. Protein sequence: CASSLAGTNSPLHF.

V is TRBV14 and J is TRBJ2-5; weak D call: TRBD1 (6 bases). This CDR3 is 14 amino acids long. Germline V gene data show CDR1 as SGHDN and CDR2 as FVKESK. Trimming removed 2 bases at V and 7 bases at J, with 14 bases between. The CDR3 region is CASSQSRGFGTQYF. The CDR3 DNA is TGTGCCAGCAGCCAAAGCAGGGGATTTGGGACCCAGTACTTC.

CDR3 in amino acids: CASRRTGTGYSQPQHF. In DNA, the CDR3 is TGTGCCAGCAGACGGACCGGGACAGGGTACTCTCAGCCCCAGCATTTT. J is TRBJ1-5 and V is TRBV28, with 9 bases matching TRBD1. The germline V gene encodes CDR1 MDHEN and CDR2 SYDVKM. This CDR3 has 16 residues. V lost 6 bases and J lost 6; bases outside the gene matches: 12. The full variable domain, with the rest looked up from reference TRBV28 and TRBJ1-5, is DVKVTQSSRYLVKRTGEKVFLECVQDMDHENMFWYRQDPGLGLRLIYFSYDVKMKEKGDIPEGYSVSREKKERFSLILESASTNQTSMYLCASRRTGTGYSQPQHFGDGTRLSIL.

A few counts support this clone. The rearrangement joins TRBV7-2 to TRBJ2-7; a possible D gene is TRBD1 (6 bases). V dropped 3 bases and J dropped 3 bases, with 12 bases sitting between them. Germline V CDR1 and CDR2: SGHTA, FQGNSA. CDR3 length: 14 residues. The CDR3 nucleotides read TGTGCCAGCAGCTTCCCGGGACACCACTACGAGCAGTACTTC. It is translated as CASSFPGHHYEQYF.

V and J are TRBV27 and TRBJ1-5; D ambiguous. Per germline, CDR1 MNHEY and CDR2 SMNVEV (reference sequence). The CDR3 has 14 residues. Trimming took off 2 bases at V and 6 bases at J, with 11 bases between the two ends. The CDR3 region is CASSLAGNAQPQHF. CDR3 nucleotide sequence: TGTGCCAGCAGTTTAGCGGGGAACGCTCAGCCCCAGCATTTT.

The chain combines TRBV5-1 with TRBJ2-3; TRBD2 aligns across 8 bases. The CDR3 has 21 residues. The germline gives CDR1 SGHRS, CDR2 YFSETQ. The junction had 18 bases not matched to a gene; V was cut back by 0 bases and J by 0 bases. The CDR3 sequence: CASSLGGGRRQRYGSTDTQYF. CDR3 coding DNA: TGCGCCAGCAGCTTGGGTGGCGGGAGGCGTCAGAGATACGGGAGCACAGATACGCAGTATTTT.

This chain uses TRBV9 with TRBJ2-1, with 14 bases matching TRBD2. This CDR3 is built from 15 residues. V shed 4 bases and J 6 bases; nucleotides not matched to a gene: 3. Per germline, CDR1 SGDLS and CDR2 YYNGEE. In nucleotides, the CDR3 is TGTGCCAGCAGCAAGACTAGCGGGAGGGTCAATGAGCAGTTCTTC. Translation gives CASSKTSGRVNEQFF.

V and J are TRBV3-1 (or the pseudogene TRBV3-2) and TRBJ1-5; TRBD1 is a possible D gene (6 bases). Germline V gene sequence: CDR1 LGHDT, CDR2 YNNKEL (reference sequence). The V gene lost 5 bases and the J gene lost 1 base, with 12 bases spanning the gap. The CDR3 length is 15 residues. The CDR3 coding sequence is TGTGCCAGCAGCGCAGGGGTTGTGAGCAATCAGCCCCAGCATTTT. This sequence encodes CASSAGVVSNQPQHF.

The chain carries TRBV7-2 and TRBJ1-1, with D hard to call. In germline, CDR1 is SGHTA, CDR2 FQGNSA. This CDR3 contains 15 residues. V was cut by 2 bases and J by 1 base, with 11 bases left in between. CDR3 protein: CASSLNLGENTEAFF. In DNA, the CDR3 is TGTGCCAGCAGCTTAAATTTGGGCGAGAACACTGAAGCTTTCTTT. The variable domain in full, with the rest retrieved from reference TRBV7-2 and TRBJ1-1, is GAGVSQSPSNKVTEKGKDVELRCDPISGHTALYWYRQSLGQGLEFLIYFQGNSAPDKSGLPSDRFSAERTGGSVSTLTIQRTQQEDSAVYLCASSLNLGENTEAFFGQGTRLTVV.

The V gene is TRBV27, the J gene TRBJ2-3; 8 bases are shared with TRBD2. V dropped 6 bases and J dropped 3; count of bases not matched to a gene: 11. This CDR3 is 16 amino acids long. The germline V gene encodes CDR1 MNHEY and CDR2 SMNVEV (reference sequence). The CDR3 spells CASSPLGGRMTDTQYF. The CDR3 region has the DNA TGTGCCAGCAGCCCTTTAGGCGGGAGGATGACAGATACGCAGTATTTT.

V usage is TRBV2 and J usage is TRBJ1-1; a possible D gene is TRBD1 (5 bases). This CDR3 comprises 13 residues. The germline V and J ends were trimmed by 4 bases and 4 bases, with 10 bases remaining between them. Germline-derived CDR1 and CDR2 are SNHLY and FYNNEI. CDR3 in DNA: TGTGCCAGCAGTGGGGTCGGGGGCACTGAAGCTTTCTTT. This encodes CASSGVGGTEAFF.

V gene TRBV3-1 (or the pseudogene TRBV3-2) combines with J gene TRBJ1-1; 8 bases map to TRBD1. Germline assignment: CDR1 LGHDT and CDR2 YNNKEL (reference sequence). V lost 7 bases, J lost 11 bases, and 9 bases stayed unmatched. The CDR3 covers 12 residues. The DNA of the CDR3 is TGTGCCAGCACCCTCGGACAGGGCGAGGCTTTCTTT. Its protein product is CASTLGQGEAFF.

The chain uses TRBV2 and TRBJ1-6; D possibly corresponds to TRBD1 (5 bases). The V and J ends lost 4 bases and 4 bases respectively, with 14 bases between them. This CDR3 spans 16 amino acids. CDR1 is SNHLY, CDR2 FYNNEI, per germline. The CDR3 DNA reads TGTGCCAGCAGTGCCCAGAATGGGGGGTATAATTCACCCCTCCACTTT. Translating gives CASSAQNGGYNSPLHF. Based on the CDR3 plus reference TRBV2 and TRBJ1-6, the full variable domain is EPEVTQTPSHQVTQMGQEVILRCVPISNHLYFYWYRQILGQKVEFLVSFYNNEISEKSEIFDDQFSVERPDGSNFTLKIRSTKLEDSAMYFCASSAQNGGYNSPLHFGNGTRLTVT.

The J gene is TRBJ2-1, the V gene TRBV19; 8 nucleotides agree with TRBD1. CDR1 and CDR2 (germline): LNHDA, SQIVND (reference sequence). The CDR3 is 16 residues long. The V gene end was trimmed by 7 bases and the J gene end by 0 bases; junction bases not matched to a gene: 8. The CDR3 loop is CASTSDRASSYNEQFF. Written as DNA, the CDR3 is TGTGCCAGTACCTCGGACAGGGCAAGCTCCTACAATGAGCAGTTCTTC.

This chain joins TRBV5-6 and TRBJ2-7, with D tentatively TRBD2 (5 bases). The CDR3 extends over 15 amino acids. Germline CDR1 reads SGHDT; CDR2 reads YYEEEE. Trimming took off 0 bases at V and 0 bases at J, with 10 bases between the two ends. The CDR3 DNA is TGTGCCAGCAGCTTGGGAGGAGGCAGCTCCTACGAGCAGTACTTC. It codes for CASSLGGGSSYEQYF.

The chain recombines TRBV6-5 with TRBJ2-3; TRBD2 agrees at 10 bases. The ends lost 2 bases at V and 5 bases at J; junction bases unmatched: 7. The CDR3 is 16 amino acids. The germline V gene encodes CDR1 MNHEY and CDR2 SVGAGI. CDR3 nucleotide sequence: TGTGCCAGCAGTTACCTGGCTAGCGGGAGTCAAGATACGCAGTATTTT. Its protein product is CASSYLASGSQDTQYF.

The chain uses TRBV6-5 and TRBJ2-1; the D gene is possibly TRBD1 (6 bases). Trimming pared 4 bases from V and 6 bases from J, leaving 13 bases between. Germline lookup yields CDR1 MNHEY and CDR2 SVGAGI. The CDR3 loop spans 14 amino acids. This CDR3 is CASSLYRESNEQFF. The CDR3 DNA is TGTGCCAGCAGTTTGTACAGGGAGAGCAATGAGCAGTTCTTC.

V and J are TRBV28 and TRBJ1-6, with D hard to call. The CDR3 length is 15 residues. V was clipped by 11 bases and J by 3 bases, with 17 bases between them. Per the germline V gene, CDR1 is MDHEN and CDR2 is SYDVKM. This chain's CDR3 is CAVVSRELYNSPLHF. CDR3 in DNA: TGTGCCGTAGTGAGTCGGGAGCTCTATAATTCACCCCTCCACTTT.

The CDR3 region has the DNA TGTGCCAGCAGTGACCGACAGGGGAGTTCTGAAGCTTTCTTT. Encoded protein: CASSDRQGSSEAFF. This chain joins TRBV6-1 and TRBJ1-1; 8 bases are shared with TRBD1. This CDR3 is built from 14 residues. Trimming removed 3 bases from V and 6 bases from J; junction bases left unmatched: 6. Germline values: CDR1 MNHNS, CDR2 SASEGT.